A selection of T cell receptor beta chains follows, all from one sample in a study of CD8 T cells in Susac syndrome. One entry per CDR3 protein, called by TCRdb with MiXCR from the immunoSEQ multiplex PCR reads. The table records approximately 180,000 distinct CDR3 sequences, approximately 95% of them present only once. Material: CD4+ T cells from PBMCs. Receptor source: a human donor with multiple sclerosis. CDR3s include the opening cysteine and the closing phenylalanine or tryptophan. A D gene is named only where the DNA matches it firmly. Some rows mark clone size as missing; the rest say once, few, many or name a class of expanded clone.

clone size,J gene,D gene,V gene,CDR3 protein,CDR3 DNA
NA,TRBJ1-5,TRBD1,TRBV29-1,CSVGTGLDQPQHF,TGCAGCGTTGGGACAGGCTTGGATCAGCCCCAGCATTTT
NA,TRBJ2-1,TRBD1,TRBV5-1,CASSARQGSSYNEQFF,TGCGCCAGCAGCGCCCGACAGGGGAGCTCCTACAATGAGCAGTTCTTC
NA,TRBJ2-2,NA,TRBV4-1,CASSQDRTIADTGELFF,TGCGCCAGCAGCCAAGACCGTACAATAGCAGACACCGGGGAGCTGTTTTTT
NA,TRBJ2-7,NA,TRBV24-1,CATARYEQYF,TGTGCCACCGCTCGCTACGAGCAGTACTTC
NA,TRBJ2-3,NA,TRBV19,CASRPNGGPTTDTQYF,TGTGCCAGTAGGCCCAATGGCGGTCCCACCACAGATACGCAGTATTTT
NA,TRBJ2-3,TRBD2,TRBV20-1,CSAIRLAGGRGRTDTQYF,TGCAGTGCTATCCGACTAGCGGGGGGCCGAGGCCGCACAGATACGCAGTATTTT
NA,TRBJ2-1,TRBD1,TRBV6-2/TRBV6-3,CASREGTGEHNEQFF,TGTGCCAGCAGGGAGGGGACAGGGGAGCACAATGAGCAGTTCTTC
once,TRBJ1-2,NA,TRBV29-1,CSVEDPGEGYTF,TGCAGCGTTGAAGATCCCGGGGAAGGCTACACCTTC
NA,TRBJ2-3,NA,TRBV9,CASSVEPKPPDTQYF,TGTGCCAGCAGCGTAGAACCGAAACCCCCAGATACGCAGTATTTT
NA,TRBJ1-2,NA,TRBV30,CAWSPLDSVYGYTF,TGTGCCTGGAGTCCCCTGGACAGCGTCTATGGCTACACCTTC
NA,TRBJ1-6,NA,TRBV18,CASSLPQGTNSPLHF,TGTGCCAGCTCACTACCACAGGGAACAAATTCACCCCTCCACTTT
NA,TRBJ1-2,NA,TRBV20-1,CSARDEGQGNGYTF,TGCAGTGCTAGAGATGAGGGGCAGGGCAACGGCTACACCTTC
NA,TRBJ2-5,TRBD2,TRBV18,CASSPLQAGGPETQYF,TGTGCCAGCTCACCACTCCAAGCGGGGGGGCCAGAGACCCAGTACTTC
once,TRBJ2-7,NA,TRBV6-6,CASSIVGYEQYF,TGTGCCAGCTCGATTGTTGGGTACGAGCAGTACTTC
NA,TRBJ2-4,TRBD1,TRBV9,CASSVPDRVEIAKNIQYF,TGTGCCAGCAGCGTACCCGACAGGGTGGAGATAGCCAAAAACATTCAGTACTTC
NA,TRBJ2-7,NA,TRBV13,CASSLTGTATYEQYF,TGTGCCAGCAGCCTGACCGGGACCGCTACCTACGAGCAGTACTTC
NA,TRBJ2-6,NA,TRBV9,CASSPTLVGSGANVLTF,TGTGCCAGCAGCCCCACCTTAGTGGGCTCTGGGGCCAACGTCCTGACTTTC
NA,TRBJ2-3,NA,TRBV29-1,CSVDMGDTQYF,TGCAGCGTTGATATGGGCGATACGCAGTATTTT
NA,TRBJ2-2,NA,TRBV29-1,CSVEPWESDGELFF,TGCAGCGTTGAACCGTGGGAATCGGATGGGGAGCTGTTTTTT
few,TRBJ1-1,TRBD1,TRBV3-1,CASSQRGQGNTEAFF,TGTGCCAGCAGCCAGCGCGGACAGGGGAACACTGAAGCTTTCTTT
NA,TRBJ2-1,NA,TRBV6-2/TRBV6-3,CASGVFYNEQFF,TGTGCCAGCGGGGTATTCTACAATGAGCAGTTCTTC
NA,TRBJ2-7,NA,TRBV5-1,CASSSGGGIEQYF,TGCGCCAGCAGCTCCGGAGGGGGTATCGAGCAGTACTTC
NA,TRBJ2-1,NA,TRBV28,CASTNPWATKGSNEQFF,TGTGCCAGCACCAACCCGTGGGCAACCAAGGGGTCAAATGAGCAGTTCTTC
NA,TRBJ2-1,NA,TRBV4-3,CASSQESAQGAEQFF,TGCGCCAGCAGCCAAGAATCAGCACAGGGAGCTGAGCAGTTCTTC
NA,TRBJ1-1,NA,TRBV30,CAWSPNPGPYTEAFF,TGTGCCTGGAGTCCTAACCCCGGGCCCTACACTGAAGCTTTCTTT
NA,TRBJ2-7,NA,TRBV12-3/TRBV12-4,CASSGLRGGDYEQYF,TGTGCCAGCAGTGGACTGAGGGGCGGGGATTACGAGCAGTACTTC
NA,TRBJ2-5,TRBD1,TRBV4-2,CASSRGTAAWGRETQYF,TGTGCCAGCAGCCGAGGGACAGCTGCTTGGGGACGGGAGACCCAGTACTTC
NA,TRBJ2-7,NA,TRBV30,CAWNPGTPHEQYF,TGTGCCTGGAATCCAGGGACTCCCCACGAGCAGTACTTC
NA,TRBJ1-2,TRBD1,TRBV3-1,CASSQGTGEGYTF,TGTGCCAGCAGCCAAGGGACAGGGGAGGGCTACACCTTC
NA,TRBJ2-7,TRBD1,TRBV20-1,CSARSDRVLYEQYF,TGCAGTGCTAGATCGGACAGGGTCCTCTACGAGCAGTACTTC
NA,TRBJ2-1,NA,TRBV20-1,CSARDHEAYGSNEQFF,TGCAGTGCTAGAGATCACGAGGCTTACGGCTCCAATGAGCAGTTCTTC
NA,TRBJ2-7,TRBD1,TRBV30,CAWMDRDEQYF,TGTGCCTGGATGGACAGGGACGAGCAGTACTTC
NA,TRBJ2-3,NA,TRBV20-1,CSAPVLGGNTQYF,TGCAGTGCCCCCGTTTTGGGTGGTAATACGCAGTATTTT
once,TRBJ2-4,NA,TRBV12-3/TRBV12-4,CASSLAHNIQYF,TGTGCCAGCAGTTTAGCGCATAACATTCAGTACTTC
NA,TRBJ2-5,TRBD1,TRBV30,CAWRNRGRVQETQYF,TGTGCCTGGAGAAACAGGGGGAGAGTCCAAGAGACCCAGTACTTC
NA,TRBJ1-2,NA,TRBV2,CASIGDSNYGYTF,TGTGCCAGCATCGGGGACTCTAACTATGGCTACACCTTC
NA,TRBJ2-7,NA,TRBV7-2,CASSLVRHGDEYF,TGTGCCAGCAGCTTAGTGAGGCATGGGGACGAGTACTTC
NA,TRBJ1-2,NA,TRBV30,CAWTEGSFSNYGYTF,TGTGCCTGGACCGAAGGGAGCTTTAGTAACTATGGCTACACCTTC
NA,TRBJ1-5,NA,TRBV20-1,CSLHLWGQPQHF,TGCAGTCTCCACTTATGGGGTCAGCCCCAGCATTTT
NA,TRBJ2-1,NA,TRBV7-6,CASSLDQISYNEQFF,TGTGCCAGCAGCTTAGACCAGATCTCCTACAATGAGCAGTTCTTC
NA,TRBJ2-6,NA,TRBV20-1,CSARDIQSVRANVLTF,TGCAGTGCTAGAGATATTCAATCGGTACGGGCCAACGTCCTGACTTTC
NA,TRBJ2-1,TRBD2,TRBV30,CAWGFLAGGYNEQFF,TGTGCCTGGGGATTCCTAGCGGGGGGCTACAATGAGCAGTTCTTC
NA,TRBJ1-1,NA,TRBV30,CAWRDPGRWSEAFF,TGTGCCTGGAGGGACCCAGGGAGGTGGAGTGAAGCTTTCTTT
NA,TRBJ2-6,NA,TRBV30,CAWMTESSGANVLTF,TGTGCCTGGATGACAGAGAGCTCTGGGGCCAACGTCCTGACTTTC
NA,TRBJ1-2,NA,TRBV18,CASSPTGFGYTF,TGTGCCAGCTCACCGACAGGTTTCGGCTACACCTTC
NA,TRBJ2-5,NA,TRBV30,CAWSAGGTQYF,TGTGCCTGGAGTGCCGGCGGTACCCAGTACTTC
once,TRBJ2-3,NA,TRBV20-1,CSASFPYTDTQYF,TGCAGTGCTAGCTTCCCCTACACAGATACGCAGTATTTT
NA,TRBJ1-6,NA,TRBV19,CASSTLTGAGDSPLHF,TGTGCCAGTAGTACCTTAACCGGGGCCGGGGATTCACCCCTCCACTTT
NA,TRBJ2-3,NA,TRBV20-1,CSARGWGATDTQYF,TGCAGTGCTAGAGGATGGGGGGCCACAGATACGCAGTATTTT